This TCR beta chain appears in the sequencing data of a study of CD8 T cells in ankylosing spondylitis. General observations from the study: Seemingly characteristic of ankylosing spondylitis blood was a TCR beta motif consisting of several highly homologous variants.

V was shortened by 1 base and J by 12 bases, with 14 bases between the two germline ends. This CDR3 comprises 13 residues. Germline V gives CDR1 SGHDT, CDR2 YYEEEE. This clonotype was seen only a few times. Its specificity is not known. With molecular barcodes, quantitative 5'-RACE was used to make the TCR beta libraries. MiXCR was run by TCRdb on the 5' RACE reads, yielding one entry per CDR3 protein. The table has a few hundred thousand distinct CDR3 sequences, less than 10% seen once. The chain couples TRBV5-6 to TRBJ2-1, with D possibly matching TRBD1 (5 bases). The source material was blood, either unsorted or a sorted T cell fraction (not recorded which). The source of this sequence is a male donor with ankylosing spondylitis. CDR3 coding DNA: TGTGCCAGCAGCTTGTTGGAAAACCAGGGGCAGTTCTTC. Translating it yields CASSLLENQGQFF. Variable domain in full (rest from reference TRBV5-6 and TRBJ2-1): DAGVTQSPTHLIKTRGQQVTLRCSPKSGHDTVSWYQQALGQGPQFIFQYYEEEERQRGNFPDRFSGHQFPNYSSELNVNALLLGDSALYLCASSLLENQGQFFGPGTRLTVL.